The 27 T cell receptor beta chains reported below all come from one sample, sequenced in a study of T cells in Graves' hyperthyroidism and ophthalmopathy (dated by TCRdb to about 2019). The library was produced with multiplex PCR. The reads were generated on an Illumina HiSeq 2000. Amplification of TCR beta CDR3 regions was carried out from RNA transcripts. The first round of RT-PCR for the TCR CDR3 was performed with the HTBI primer set and the Qiagen OneStep RT-PCR kit. TCRdb cleaned the public reads at Q25 with fastp, built clones with MiXCR and kept in-frame beta chains. Records with the same CDR3 protein are collapsed into one entry carrying the most frequent genes and DNA. Recorded for this sample are about 290,000 distinct CDR3 sequences; about an eighth of them occurred a single time. 7.5% to 8% of the sample goes to the ten largest clones. The sequenced material came from blood. All receptors come from a woman aged 30 to 39 with Graves' hyperthyroidism that later progressed to Graves' ophthalmopathy.

This clonotype was observed a few times. This chain joins TRBV28 and TRBJ1-3; 7 nucleotides match TRBD1. The CDR3 is 14 amino acids. V dropped 6 bases and J dropped 7; count of bases not matched to a gene: 9. Germline lookup yields CDR1 MDHEN and CDR2 SYDVKM. CDR3 amino acids: CASSTNRGRNTIYF. In DNA form, the CDR3 reads TGTGCCAGCAGCACCAACAGGGGTCGGAACACCATATATTTT.

This clonotype was seen a few times. V usage is TRBV7-9 and J usage is TRBJ2-5; D is unclear. The CDR3 runs 13 residues. The germline V and J ends were trimmed by 1 base and 5 bases, with 8 bases remaining between them. Germline CDR1 reads SEHNR; CDR2 reads FQNEAQ (reference sequence). CDR3 nucleotides: TGTGCCAGCAGCTTAGTACGACACGAGACCCAGTACTTC. It encodes CASSLVRHETQYF. The complete variable domain, with remaining parts taken from reference TRBV7-9 and TRBJ2-5, reads DTGVSQNPRHKITKRGQNVTFRCDPISEHNRLYWYRQTLGQGPEFLTYFQNEAQLEKSRLLSDRFSAERPKGSFSTLEIQRTEQGDSAMYLCASSLVRHETQYFGPGTRLLVL.

This clonotype occurred many times. The gene calls are TRBV6-1 and TRBJ2-7; D gene unclear. Germline CDR1 is MNHNS and CDR2 is SASEGT. V lost 7 bases to trimming and J lost 6 bases, with 10 bases between them. There are 11 residues in the CDR3. CDR3 sequence (DNA): TGTGCCAGCACCTCGGTCCGCGAGCAGTACTTC. It yields the protein CASTSVREQYF.

The chain couples TRBV9 to TRBJ2-3; 11 bases are shared with TRBD1. In germline, CDR1 is SGDLS, CDR2 YYNGEE. V shed 0 bases and J 6 bases; nucleotides not matched to a gene: 3. The length of the CDR3 is 15 residues. The CDR3 sequence is CASSVDGDRGDTQYF. In DNA, the CDR3 is TGTGCCAGCAGCGTAGATGGGGACAGGGGGGATACGCAGTATTTT.

This clonotype was counted ten times or more. The chain joins TRBV20-1 to TRBJ2-4, with 12 positions matching TRBD2. Germline loops: CDR1 DFQATT, CDR2 SNEGSKA (reference sequence). After removal of 5 bases from V and 7 bases from J, the junction contained 6 bases not matched to a gene. This CDR3 has 14 residues. The CDR3 loop reads CSALRLAGVNIQYF. The DNA for the CDR3 is TGCAGTGCTCTCCGACTAGCGGGAGTGAACATTCAGTACTTC.

To note about this clonotype: In this CDR3 the conserved last residue, phenylalanine or tryptophan, is missing, so a read error is likely. This chain links TRBV6-1 with TRBJ1-1, with D perhaps TRBD1 (6 bases). This CDR3 spans 14 amino acids. CDR1 is MNHNS and CDR2 is SASEGT in the germline V gene. With 5 bases removed from V and 2 bases from J, the gap between germline ends came to 12 bases. CDR3 sequence: CASSQRGGNTEAFS. The CDR3 DNA follows: TGTGCCAGCAGTCAGCGAGGGGGTAACACTGAAGCTTTCTCT.

Many counts were recorded for this clonotype. The V and J genes are TRBV27 and TRBJ2-1; unclear D gene. Germline V gene sequence: CDR1 MNHEY, CDR2 SMNVEV (reference sequence). The CDR3 is 17 amino acids. V was cut by 0 bases and J by 2 bases, with 14 bases left in between. The CDR3 sequence: CASSLSSSPLTYNEQFF. DNA of the CDR3: TGTGCCAGCAGTTTATCGTCATCGCCACTCACCTACAATGAGCAGTTCTTC.

The J gene is TRBJ2-2, the V gene TRBV20-1, with 15 bases matching TRBD2. The CDR3 has 16 residues. Germline V gene lookup returns CDR1 DFQATT and CDR2 SNEGSKA (reference sequence). Losses at the gene ends were 3 bases for V and 7 bases for J; bases not matched to a gene: 6. The CDR3 here is CSARGGLAGGGGELFF. The CDR3 DNA follows: TGCAGTGCTAGGGGTGGACTAGCGGGAGGGGGCGGGGAGCTGTTTTTT.

This clonotype was recorded a few times. This chain uses TRBV29-1 with TRBJ2-1, with TRBD2 matching 7 bases. The length of the CDR3 is 14 residues. CDR1 and CDR2 (germline): SQVTM, ANQGSEA. Trimming took 5 bases from V and 8 from J; bases not matched to a gene: 12. The CDR3 DNA reads TGCAGCGTTTCCGGGACTATAAGGGGAGATGAGCAGTTCTTC. Translation gives CSVSGTIRGDEQFF.

This clonotype was counted many times. CDR3 residues: CASSQGESDSPLHF. The CDR3 bases are TGTGCCAGCAGCCAAGGAGAATCTGATTCACCCCTCCACTTT. The V and J genes are TRBV3-1 and TRBJ1-6; D not resolved. Germline CDR1 is LGHDT and CDR2 is YNNKEL (reference sequence). The length of the CDR3 is 14 residues. Trimming left V 1 base short and J 8 bases short, with 9 bases between. Using reference TRBV3-1 and TRBJ1-6 for the parts outside the CDR3, the full variable domain is DTAVSQTPKYLVTQMGNDKSIKCEQNLGHDTMYWYKQDSKKFLKIMFSYNNKELIINETVPNRFSPKSPDKAHLNLHINSLELGDSAVYFCASSQGESDSPLHFGNGTRLTVT.

As concerns this clonotype: One junction end does not reproduce the germline sequence, and a read error may be involved. The chain links TRBV4-1 to TRBJ2-7, with TRBD1 matching over 8 bases. CDR1 is MGHRA and CDR2 is YSYEKL in the germline V gene. The CDR3 consists of 15 residues. The CDR3 spells CASTQSGQVGVEQYF. CDR3 nucleotide sequence: TGCGCCAGCACCCAATCGGGACAGGTCGGAGTGGAGCAGTACTTC.

This clonotype came up many times. The chain combines TRBV20-1 with TRBJ2-3; D not resolved. The germline CDR1 and CDR2 sequences are DFQATT and SNEGSKA (reference sequence). The CDR3 extends over 13 amino acids. The V end lost 2 bases, the J end lost 3 bases, and 9 bases lay between the germline ends. CDR3 protein: CSARPRETDTQYF. CDR3 sequence (DNA): TGCAGTGCTAGACCACGAGAGACAGATACGCAGTATTTT.

As for this clonotype: A clone one base away is much larger, so this may be a read error. This sequence joins TRBV6-5 and TRBJ2-3; TRBD2 matches at 7 bases. CDR1 MNHEY and CDR2 SVGAGI come from the germline V gene. V gave up 2 bases and J gave up 6 bases; unmatched junction bases: 8. This CDR3 region has 15 residues. DNA of the CDR3: TGTGCCAGCAGTTACGAGGGAGGGGCAGCGGATACGCAGTATTTT. Translation gives CASSYEGGAADTQYF.

This clonotype was seen at least ten times. The chain combines TRBV7-6 with TRBJ2-5; tentative D call: TRBD1 (5 bases). Germline V gene lookup returns CDR1 SGHVS and CDR2 FNYEAQ. The CDR3 consists of 12 residues. Trimming pared 8 bases from V and 5 bases from J, leaving 12 bases between. CDR3 amino acids: CASSPGYETQYF. Written as DNA, the CDR3 is TGTGCCAGCTCCCCAGGGTATGAGACCCAGTACTTC.

The chain couples TRBV20-1 to TRBJ1-2; D is uncertain. The CDR3 is made up of 13 amino acids. Germline-derived CDR1 and CDR2 are DFQATT and SNEGSKA (reference sequence). The V gene lost 3 bases and the J gene lost 4 bases, with 12 bases spanning the gap. The CDR3 spells CSASSDGVYGYTF. As DNA, the CDR3 is TGCAGTGCTAGCTCGGATGGGGTCTATGGCTACACCTTC.

This clonotype was seen more than once but under ten times. J is TRBJ1-2 and V is TRBV11-2, with TRBD1 matching 8 bases. The CDR3 consists of 12 residues. The V gene's germline CDR1 is SGHAT and CDR2 FQNNGV. V trimming: 6 bases; J trimming: 6 bases; junction bases outside the gene matches: 3. CDR3 residues: CASRQTGDGYTF. CDR3 sequence (DNA): TGTGCCAGCAGGCAGACAGGGGATGGCTACACCTTC.

This clonotype was found many times. The chain joins TRBV7-9 to TRBJ1-2, with 7 bases fitting TRBD1. V shed 2 bases, J shed 2 bases, and the junction held 5 bases outside the gene matches. The CDR3 is made up of 15 amino acids. CDR1 and CDR2 (germline): SEHNR, FQNEAQ (reference sequence). The CDR3 DNA sequence: TGTGCCAGCAGCTTAACCGAGACAGGGAACTATGGCTACACCTTC. The encoded protein is CASSLTETGNYGYTF.

This clonotype was counted between two and nine times. The chain joins TRBV19 to TRBJ2-3; TRBD2 is a possible D gene (5 bases). CDR3 length: 12 amino acids. Trimming took off 7 bases at V and 2 bases at J, with 7 bases between the two ends. CDR1 LNHDA and CDR2 SQIVND come from the germline V gene (reference sequence). Here the CDR3 DNA reads TGTGCCAGTAAGGACTTCACAGATACGCAGTATTTT. This sequence encodes CASKDFTDTQYF.

The V gene is TRBV20-1, the J gene TRBJ2-1; 14 positions match TRBD2. Germline values: CDR1 DFQATT, CDR2 SNEGSKA (reference sequence). V shed 2 bases and J 4 bases; nucleotides not matched to a gene: 10. The CDR3 loop spans 18 amino acids. CDR3 residues: CSARPIPGLAGVYNEQFF. CDR3 DNA: TGCAGTGCTAGACCGATCCCGGGACTAGCGGGGGTTTACAATGAGCAGTTCTTC.

This clonotype was counted many times. This chain uses TRBV28 with TRBJ1-6; D remains ambiguous. V gave up 5 bases and J gave up 5 bases, with 10 bases separating them. From germline, CDR1 is MDHEN and CDR2 SYDVKM. The CDR3 sequence is 14 residues long. For the CDR3, the DNA is TGTGCCAGCAGTCTCGGCATGGATAATTCACCCCTCCACTTT. It yields the protein CASSLGMDNSPLHF.

This clonotype was detected many times. The chain combines TRBV7-3 with TRBJ2-1, with D possibly TRBD2 on 6 matching bases. This CDR3 region has 14 residues. The V and J ends lost 1 base and 7 bases respectively, with 11 bases between them. Per germline, CDR1 SGHTA and CDR2 FQGTGA. This chain's CDR3 is CASSLILGGNEQFF. The CDR3 DNA is TGTGCCAGCAGCTTAATCCTAGGAGGGAATGAGCAGTTCTTC.

This clonotype was observed many times. The rearrangement uses TRBV19 and TRBJ2-7; 11 bases are a match to TRBD1. CDR1 and CDR2 from the germline V gene are LNHDA and SQIVND (reference sequence). The length of the CDR3 is 15 residues. Trimming took 4 bases from V and 3 from J; bases not matched to a gene: 5. The CDR3, as DNA: TGTGCCAGTAGTAATTCCGGGACAGGGGGCTACGAGCAGTACTTC. Translating gives CASSNSGTGGYEQYF.

This clonotype came up many times. The CDR3 DNA reads TGTGCCAGCAGTTTTCTCAGGGGAGCGCGGGAGGGCCAGGTCGCAGATACGCAGTATTTT. This encodes CASSFLRGAREGQVADTQYF. The genes are TRBV12-3 or TRBV12-4 and TRBJ2-3; the match to TRBD2 covers 9 bases. V shed 3 bases and J 4 bases; nucleotides not matched to a gene: 20. The CDR3 loop spans 20 amino acids.

There are many counts of this clonotype. This chain joins TRBV28 and TRBJ1-3; no reliable D call. Germline V gene sequence: CDR1 MDHEN, CDR2 SYDVKM. V lost 5 bases and J 0 bases, leaving 20 bases between the germline ends. This CDR3 has 18 amino acids. Here the CDR3 reads CASSHPTRSEPSGNTIYF. The CDR3 DNA follows: TGTGCCAGCAGTCACCCGACAAGGAGCGAGCCCTCTGGAAACACCATATATTTT.

A remark on this clonotype: This may come from a read error, since a much larger clone is one base off. The chain is built from TRBV20-1 and TRBJ2-4; TRBD2 agrees at 8 bases. Germline assignment: CDR1 DFQATT and CDR2 SNEGSKA (reference sequence). Unmatched junction bases numbered 12, after V lost 8 bases and J lost 3 bases. The length of the CDR3 is 15 residues. CDR3 in amino acids: CSTRAGGADKNIQYF. The DNA of the CDR3 is TGCAGTACGAGGGCGGGGGGCGCGGACAAAAACATTCAGTACTTC.

Many counts were recorded for this clonotype. The V call is TRBV6-1, the J call TRBJ1-2; 9 nucleotides line up with TRBD1. J gave up 4 bases and V 6 bases, and 6 bases lay outside the gene matches. Germline V gene sequence: CDR1 MNHNS, CDR2 SASEGT. CDR3 length: 14 amino acids. The CDR3 loop is CASRKDRGLYGYTF. In nucleotides, the CDR3 is TGTGCCAGCAGGAAGGACAGGGGACTCTATGGCTACACCTTC.

This clonotype was detected many times. The chain links TRBV28 to TRBJ1-5, with D unclear. Trimming pared 5 bases from V and 4 bases from J, leaving 3 bases between. Germline CDR1 and CDR2: MDHEN and SYDVKM. The CDR3 is 11 residues long. The CDR3 region has the DNA TGTGCCAGCAGTCGAAATCAGCCCCAGCATTTT. Its translation: CASSRNQPQHF. Drawing the rest from reference TRBV28 and TRBJ1-5, the complete variable domain is DVKVTQSSRYLVKRTGEKVFLECVQDMDHENMFWYRQDPGLGLRLIYFSYDVKMKEKGDIPEGYSVSREKKERFSLILESASTNQTSMYLCASSRNQPQHFGDGTRLSIL.